This T cell receptor (beta chain) was captured in a study of cytomegalovirus exposure and HLA in healthy donors. Germline values: CDR1 SGHRS, CDR2 YFSETQ. This CDR3 is 16 amino acids long. The V and J ends lost 2 bases and 4 bases, in that order; junction bases with no gene match: 9. PCR involved 60 Vbeta and 13 Jbeta primers. Clones were sequenced by immunoSEQ multiplex PCR, and TCRdb holds only the in-frame ones, with some missing. The repertoire consists of around 72,000 clones, with around 64% occurring once and the leading ten covering less than 25%. A single count supports this clone. No antigen is known for it. Study-wide findings and caveats: The authors excluded some V segments, including TRBV6-2 and TRBV6-3, as indistinguishable. In an earlier analysis, productive rearrangement rates for most beta V segments clustered near 87% or 30%. There were several of the most significant clusters that appeared linked to common viral pathogens in a later analysis. In a later analysis, TCR beta V- and J-gene trimming showed a link to a missense DCLRE1C variant.

This chain connects TRBV5-1 to TRBJ2-1; 7 nucleotides match TRBD1. Sequencing used PBMCs. The receptor's source is a man in his forties or fifties in good health and CMV-seropositive. The CDR3 bases are TGCGCCAGCAGCTTAGGGGGCCGCTGGGGTTACAATGAGCAGTTCTTC. It yields the protein CASSLGGRWGYNEQFF.